This T cell receptor beta chain was sequenced during a study of blood T cell repertoires in COVID-19. Study background: Whether acute or convalescent, the COVID-19 samples came from the United States, Italy and Spain. Nucleic acid was either cDNA or gDNA, and it came from T cells, B-cell-depleted T cells, or PBMCs.

Authors' data handling: Estimation of nucleated cell counts was performed using reference gene primer amplification. Clones were read by immunoSEQ multiplex PCR, and TCRdb kept only the in-frame ones, dropping some. Clone size and the V and J calls come from that table; the DNA yielded D and trimming. The sample has some 170,000 clones; 65% to 85% are singletons. V shed 4 bases and J shed 4 bases, with 14 bases lying between them. The CDR3 covers 15 residues. CDR1 is LGHDT and CDR2 is YNNKEL in the germline V gene (reference sequence). A Seattle source enrolled patients during active infection and followed them longitudinally.

The TCR sequence derives from a woman in her thirties or forties with COVID-19, enrolled during active disease. Sequencing used peripheral blood. V gene TRBV3-1 (or the pseudogene TRBV3-2) combines with J gene TRBJ1-5, with no clear D. CDR3 loop: CASSPHSGWNQPQHF. The CDR3 DNA follows: TGTGCCAGCAGCCCCCATTCAGGATGGAATCAGCCCCAGCATTTT.